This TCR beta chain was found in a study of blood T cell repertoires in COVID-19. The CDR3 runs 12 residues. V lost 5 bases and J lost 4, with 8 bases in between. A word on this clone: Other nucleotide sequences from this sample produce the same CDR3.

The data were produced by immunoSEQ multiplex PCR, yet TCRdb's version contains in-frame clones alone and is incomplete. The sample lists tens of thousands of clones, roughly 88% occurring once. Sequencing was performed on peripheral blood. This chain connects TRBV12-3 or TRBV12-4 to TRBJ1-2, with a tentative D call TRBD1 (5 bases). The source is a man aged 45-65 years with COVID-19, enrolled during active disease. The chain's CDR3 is CASSPGAYGYTF. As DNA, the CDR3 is TGTGCCAGCAGTCCTGGGGCCTATGGCTACACCTTC.